The clone carrying this T cell receptor (beta chain) is classed as medium-sized by frequency. The read halts 3 residues ahead of the CDR3 end, with the missing end drawn from the germline J gene. Sequencing was performed with immunoSEQ multiplex PCR; in TCRdb, only in-frame clones are kept and a portion is missing. This table holds about 27,000 clones. This record belongs to a study of T cells in women clearing cervical HPV infection. The CDR3 runs to 14 residues. The V segment lost 2 bases and the J segment 2 bases; nucleotides outside the gene matches: 4. Germline assignment: CDR1 DFQATT and CDR2 SNEGSKA (reference sequence).

The receptor comes from a woman between 18 and 70 years old with a cervical HPV16 infection that either progressed to CIN3+ or cleared (not recorded which). What was sequenced was blood buffy coat. The chain links TRBV20-1 to TRBJ2-5, with 8 positions matching TRBD2. The CDR3 sequence: CSARSTSGQETQYF. Incomplete CDR3 DNA: TGCAGTGCTAGAAGCACTAGCGGTCAAGAGACC.